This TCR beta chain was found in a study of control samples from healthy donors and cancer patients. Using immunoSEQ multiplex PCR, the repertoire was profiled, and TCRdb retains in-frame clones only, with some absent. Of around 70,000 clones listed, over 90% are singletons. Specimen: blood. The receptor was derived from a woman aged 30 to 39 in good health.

CDR3 nucleotides: TGTGCCAGCAGACCCGACCCTCCGAAGAAGCCCCAGCATTTT. Its protein product is CASRPDPPKKPQHF. The rearrangement uses TRBV2 and TRBJ1-5; D is unclear. The CDR3 totals 14 residues. V was shortened by 6 bases and J by 8 bases, with 17 bases between the two germline ends. The germline CDR1 and CDR2 sequences are SNHLY and FYNNEI.